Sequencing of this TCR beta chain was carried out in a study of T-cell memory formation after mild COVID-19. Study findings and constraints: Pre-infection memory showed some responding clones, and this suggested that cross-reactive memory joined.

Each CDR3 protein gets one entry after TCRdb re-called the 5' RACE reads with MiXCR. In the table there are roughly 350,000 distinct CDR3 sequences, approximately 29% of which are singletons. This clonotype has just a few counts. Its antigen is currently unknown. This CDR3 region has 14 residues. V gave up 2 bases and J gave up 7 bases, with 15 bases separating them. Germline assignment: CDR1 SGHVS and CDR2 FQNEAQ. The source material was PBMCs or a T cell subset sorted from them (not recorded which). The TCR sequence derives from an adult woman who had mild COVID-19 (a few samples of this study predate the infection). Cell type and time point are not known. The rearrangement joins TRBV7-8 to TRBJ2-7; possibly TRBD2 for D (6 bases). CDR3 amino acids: CASSLRTTSGEQYF. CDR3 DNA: TGTGCCAGCAGCTTAAGGACTACCTCAGGAGAGCAGTACTTC.